The present entry profiles one TCR beta chain with its context. Cells designated naive CD8 were CD45RO-negative and were positively selected for CCR7, with terminally differentiated effector memory CD45RA+ cells excluded. The sample is drawn from a study of shared clonotypes between healthy human individuals. CDR3 size: 12 residues. With 0 bases removed from V and 13 bases from J, the gap between germline ends came to 10 bases. The germline CDR1 and CDR2 sequences are MGHRA and YSYEKL. Data came from immunoSEQ multiplex PCR; TCRdb stores just in-frame clones and leaves some out. The table shows about 2 million clones, with about 95% occurring only once.

The sequence came from a young man in good health. This chain connects TRBV4-1 to TRBJ2-1; D call uncertain. Sample: naive CD8+ T cells sorted from blood. CDR3 DNA: TGCGCCAGCAGCCAAGACAGCCCCGATCAGTTCTTC. Protein: CASSQDSPDQFF.